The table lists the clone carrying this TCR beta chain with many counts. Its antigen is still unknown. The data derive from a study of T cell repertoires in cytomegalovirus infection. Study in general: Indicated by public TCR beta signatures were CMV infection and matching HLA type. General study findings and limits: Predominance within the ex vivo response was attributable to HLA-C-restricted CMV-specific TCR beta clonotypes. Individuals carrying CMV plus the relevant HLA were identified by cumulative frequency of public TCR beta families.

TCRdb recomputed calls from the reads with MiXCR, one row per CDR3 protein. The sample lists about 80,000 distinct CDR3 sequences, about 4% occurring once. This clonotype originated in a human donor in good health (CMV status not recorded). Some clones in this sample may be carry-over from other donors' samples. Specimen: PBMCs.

The CDR3 loop reads CASSELAGAYNEQFF. CDR3 sequence (DNA): TGTGCCAGCAGTGAACTAGCGGGAGCCTACAATGAGCAGTTCTTC. The V call is TRBV6-1, the J call TRBJ2-1; TRBD2 agrees at 10 bases. The CDR3 runs to 15 residues. From germline, CDR1 is MNHNS and CDR2 SASEGT. V gave up 2 bases and J gave up 2 bases; unmatched junction bases: 0.